Following are 25 T cell receptor beta chains from one sample sequenced in a study of blood T cell repertoires in COVID-19 (dated by TCRdb to 2018 to 2020). The method behind the library was the immunoSEQ multiplex PCR assay. This immuneACCESS table, as held by TCRdb, lists in-frame sequences with V and J called but not all clones. Of the missing ones, under half trace to an unresolved V gene in checked studies; the others have no known cause. This sample is represented by approximately 110,000 clones; more than 60% of them were singletons. The leading ten clones occupy 20% to 25% of the sample. Sequencing used peripheral blood. Receptors were obtained from a man between 65 and 85 years old with active or convalescent COVID-19.

V is TRBV5-1 and J is TRBJ1-6; D is possibly TRBD1 (6 bases). This CDR3 has 14 residues. Germline lookup yields CDR1 SGHRS and CDR2 YFSETQ. Trimming stripped 4 bases from V and 10 bases from J, with 15 bases between. CDR3 sequence reads: CASSPATGNSPLHF. CDR3 sequence (DNA): TGCGCCAGCAGCCCAGCCACAGGGAACTCACCCCTCCACTTT.

V and J are TRBV28 and TRBJ2-1; TRBD2 matches at 7 bases. V trimming: 3 bases; J trimming: 0 bases; junction bases outside the gene matches: 2. The CDR3 is 15 residues long. The V gene's germline CDR1 is MDHEN and CDR2 SYDVKM. The CDR3 bases are TGTGCCAGCAGTTTGGGAGGGAGCTCCTACAATGAGCAGTTCTTC. The encoded protein is CASSLGGSSYNEQFF.

The chain combines TRBV18 with TRBJ2-1, with 9 bases identical to TRBD2. The CDR3 consists of 17 residues. Germline assignment: CDR1 KGHSH and CDR2 LQKENI. J gave up 5 bases and V 4 bases, and 12 bases lay outside the gene matches. DNA for the CDR3: TGTGCCAGCTCACTCCGCCGGACTAGCGAGGACCACAATGAGCAGTTCTTC. It encodes CASSLRRTSEDHNEQFF.

This sequence joins TRBV2 and TRBJ2-4; no definite D call. V lost 5 bases to trimming and J lost 3 bases, with 8 bases between them. CDR1 and CDR2 (germline): SNHLY, FYNNEI. The CDR3 contains 13 residues. DNA of the CDR3: TGTGCCAGCAGTTACGTAGACAAAAACATTCAGTACTTC. It yields the protein CASSYVDKNIQYF.

V and J are TRBV5-4 and TRBJ1-6; 12 positions match TRBD1. The V gene end was trimmed by 3 bases and the J gene end by 7 bases; junction bases not matched to a gene: 5. The V gene's germline CDR1 is SGHNT and CDR2 YYREEE (reference sequence). The CDR3 runs 16 residues. The CDR3 nucleotides read TGTGCCAGCAGCTCCTCCGGGACAGGGGGCAATTCACCCCTCCACTTT. This codes for CASSSSGTGGNSPLHF.

V and J are TRBV6-1 and TRBJ1-1, with TRBD1 identical over 7 bases. Germline CDR1 reads MNHNS; CDR2 reads SASEGT. J gave up 4 bases and V 3 bases, and 11 bases lay outside the gene matches. This CDR3 is built from 16 residues. The CDR3 region is CASSDPTTGSVTEAFF. The CDR3 DNA reads TGTGCCAGCAGTGATCCAACGACAGGGAGCGTCACTGAAGCTTTCTTT.

This chain connects TRBV14 to TRBJ2-3; TRBD2 agrees at 14 bases. The CDR3 contains 14 residues. V lost 4 bases to trimming and J lost 6 bases; unmatched junction nucleotides: 0. Germline-derived CDR1 and CDR2 are SGHDN and FVKESK. The CDR3 nucleotides read TGTGCCAGCAGCCGGACTAGCGGGGGGGATACGCAGTATTTT. Its translation: CASSRTSGGDTQYF. The complete variable domain, with remaining parts taken from reference TRBV14 and TRBJ2-3, reads EAGVTQFPSHSVIEKGQTVTLRCDPISGHDNLYWYRRVMGKEIKFLLHFVKESKQDESGMPNNRFLAERTGGTYSTLKVQPAELEDSGVYFCASSRTSGGDTQYFGPGTRLTVL.

This sequence joins TRBV9 and TRBJ2-2; the D gene is possibly TRBD2 (5 bases). V was clipped by 4 bases and J by 1 base, with 17 bases between them. Germline V gene data show CDR1 as SGDLS and CDR2 as YYNGEE. CDR3 length: 17 residues. The CDR3 loop reads CASSPRGQVGNTGELFF. CDR3 bases: TGTGCCAGCAGCCCACGAGGGCAGGTCGGGAACACCGGGGAGCTGTTTTTT.

In its sample, this clone was seen a few times. The chain uses TRBV10-2 and TRBJ1-6; 8 bases align to TRBD1. Germline CDR1 is WSHSY and CDR2 is SAAADI. V lost 3 bases to trimming and J lost 7 bases; unmatched junction nucleotides: 8. The CDR3 contains 16 residues. The CDR3 nucleotides read TGCGCCAGCAGTGATACCGGGACAGGACTAAATTCACCCCTCCACTTT. Encoded protein: CASSDTGTGLNSPLHF.

A word on this clone: Other DNA sequences from this sample encode an identical CDR3 as well. The chain employs TRBV7-2 and TRBJ1-5; D unresolved. In germline, CDR1 is SGHTA, CDR2 FQGNSA. V was cut by 3 bases and J by 7 bases, with 7 bases left in between. This CDR3 is built from 12 residues. CDR3 nucleotides: TGTGCCAGCAGCTTTGGAGGGCAGCCCCAGCATTTT. Its translation is CASSFGGQPQHF.

This chain uses TRBV27 with TRBJ2-5; D gene ambiguous. Looked up from germline, CDR1 is MNHEY and CDR2 is SMNVEV (reference sequence). V dropped 3 bases and J dropped 3 bases, with 8 bases sitting between them. The CDR3 spans 13 residues. The CDR3 protein is CASSFNFEETQYF. For the CDR3, the DNA is TGTGCCAGCAGTTTCAATTTTGAAGAGACCCAGTACTTC.

Only one count was recorded for this clone. The genes are TRBV9 and TRBJ2-7, with 7 nucleotides matching TRBD1. The CDR3 is 15 residues long. V lost 1 base to trimming and J lost 2 bases; unmatched junction nucleotides: 6. Germline CDR1 is SGDLS and CDR2 is YYNGEE. The CDR3 coding sequence is TGTGCCAGCAGCGTACAGGGGACAGCTACCTACGAGCAGTACTTC. Translation gives CASSVQGTATYEQYF.

This clone was seen more than once but under ten times. This rearrangement joins TRBV24-1 to TRBJ2-1, with TRBD2 matching over 12 bases. This CDR3 has 18 residues. Germline lookup yields CDR1 KGHDR and CDR2 SFDVKD. The V and J ends lost 3 bases and 4 bases, in that order; junction bases with no gene match: 9. The DNA of the CDR3 is TGTGCCACCAGTGATCCATCTAGCGGGAGGGCCGGATACAATGAGCAGTTCTTC. Translation: CATSDPSSGRAGYNEQFF.

The chain combines TRBV5-1 with TRBJ2-3, with D perhaps TRBD2 (5 bases). V shed 0 bases and J shed 2 bases, with 10 bases lying between them. This CDR3 is 15 amino acids long. Germline V CDR1 and CDR2: SGHRS, YFSETQ. CDR3 sequence reads: CASSLGGSSTDTQYF. In DNA, the CDR3 is TGCGCCAGCAGCTTGGGAGGGTCCTCCACAGATACGCAGTATTTT.

The V and J genes are TRBV18 and TRBJ2-3; D call uncertain. The germline V and J ends were trimmed by 0 bases and 5 bases, with 15 bases remaining between them. The CDR3 is 16 residues long. Germline V gene lookup returns CDR1 KGHSH and CDR2 LQKENI. CDR3 bases: TGTGCCAGCTCACCACCTTCTACGTGGGCAGGAGATACGCAGTATTTT. As protein: CASSPPSTWAGDTQYF.

The gene calls are TRBV7-8 and TRBJ1-2, with a weak D call TRBD1 (6 bases). Germline loops: CDR1 SGHVS, CDR2 FQNEAQ. The V end was cut by 6 bases, the J end by 8 bases, with 19 bases between. The CDR3 contains 14 residues. The CDR3 DNA sequence: TGTGCCAGCAGTAGTAGGTGGGACACCCCGGGCTACACCTTC. Its protein is CASSSRWDTPGYTF. The variable domain in full, with the rest retrieved from reference TRBV7-8 and TRBJ1-2, is GAGVSQSPRYKVAKRGQDVALRCDPISGHVSLFWYQQALGQGPEFLTYFQNEAQLDKSGLPSDRFFAERPEGSVSTLKIQRTQQEDSAVYLCASSSRWDTPGYTFGSGTRLTVV.

A note on this clone: Sequence at one end of the junction differs from germline and may be a read error. V usage is TRBV11-2 and J usage is TRBJ1-1; D perhaps matches TRBD1 (5 bases). The germline V gene encodes CDR1 SGHAT and CDR2 FQNNGV. This CDR3 region has 16 residues. The CDR3 is CASTLGLPTVSTEAFF. In DNA form, the CDR3 reads TGTGCCAGCACCTTAGGCCTCCCGACAGTTAGCACTGAAGCTTTCTTT.

A few counts support this clone. CDR3: CASSQQTGGYTF. The CDR3 DNA follows: TGTGCCAGCAGCCAGCAAACAGGGGGCTACACCTTC. The rearrangement links TRBV3-1 (or the pseudogene TRBV3-2) to TRBJ1-2; a possible D gene is TRBD1 (6 bases). Trimming took 3 bases from V and 8 from J, leaving 10 bases between them. The V gene's germline CDR1 is LGHDT and CDR2 YNNKEL (reference sequence). CDR3 length equals 12 residues.

This clone has a handful of counts. This sequence joins TRBV5-1 and TRBJ1-6, with D possibly being TRBD1 (6 bases). CDR1 SGHRS and CDR2 YFSETQ come from the germline V gene. The CDR3 is made up of 15 amino acids. The V gene lost 0 bases and the J gene lost 5 bases, with 9 bases spanning the gap. The CDR3 bases are TGCGCCAGCAGCTTGGGTGGACAGAATAATTCACCCCTCCACTTT. Protein: CASSLGGQNNSPLHF.

V usage is TRBV28 and J usage is TRBJ1-2; possibly TRBD1 for D (6 bases). The CDR3 runs 13 residues. Germline V gives CDR1 MDHEN, CDR2 SYDVKM. V was trimmed by 5 bases and J by 4 bases, leaving 11 bases between them. The CDR3, as DNA: TGTGCCAGCAGTGACGGACAGCGCTATGGCTACACCTTC. Its protein product is CASSDGQRYGYTF.

The gene calls are TRBV5-1 and TRBJ2-5; 8 bases agree with TRBD2. The CDR3 consists of 14 residues. The ends lost 0 bases at V and 5 bases at J; junction bases unmatched: 3. Germline CDR1 reads SGHRS; CDR2 reads YFSETQ. CDR3 bases: TGCGCCAGCAGCTTGGAGCTAGCGGGCGAGACCCAGTACTTC. This codes for CASSLELAGETQYF.

The chain uses TRBV15 and TRBJ2-1; TRBD2 matches at 7 bases. The CDR3 totals 17 residues. After removal of 0 bases from V and 4 bases from J, the junction contained 9 bases not matched to a gene. The V gene's germline CDR1 is LNHNV and CDR2 YYDKDF (reference sequence). The CDR3 here is CATSRDREGGLYNEQFF. For the CDR3, the DNA is TGTGCCACCAGCAGAGATAGGGAGGGAGGGCTTTACAATGAGCAGTTCTTC.

The CDR3 DNA is TGTGCCAGCAGCCCCCTCGGGGCGGGGGAACCTTACGAGCAGTACTTC. As protein: CASSPLGAGEPYEQYF. The V call is TRBV7-9, the J call TRBJ2-7; the match to TRBD2 covers 7 bases. Trimming removed 5 bases from V and 4 bases from J; junction bases left unmatched: 14. This CDR3 has 16 amino acids. Germline CDR1 is SEHNR and CDR2 is FQNEAQ (reference sequence).

This clone was counted a few times. The chain combines TRBV28 with TRBJ2-1; no definite D call. The CDR3 covers 13 residues. Per the germline V gene, CDR1 is MDHEN and CDR2 is SYDVKM. The ends were cut back, 4 bases at V and 9 bases at J, with 13 bases in the middle. The CDR3 protein is CASSSPKRGEQFF. CDR3 sequence (DNA): TGTGCCAGCAGTTCGCCGAAAAGAGGTGAGCAGTTCTTC.

The V and J genes are TRBV9 and TRBJ2-7; possible D gene TRBD1, 5 bases. The V end was cut by 0 bases, the J end by 4 bases, with 14 bases between. CDR3 length: 15 residues. Germline values: CDR1 SGDLS, CDR2 YYNGEE. The CDR3 DNA reads as TGTGCCAGCAGCGTAGGTACAGGAAGCCTTTACGAGCAGTACTTC. This sequence encodes CASSVGTGSLYEQYF.